This T cell receptor beta chain was captured by sequencing in a study of cytomegalovirus exposure and HLA in healthy donors. The CDR3 is 13 residues long. Germline CDR1 and CDR2: SGHTA and FQGNSA. The V and J ends lost 6 bases and 4 bases, in that order; junction bases with no gene match: 3. The PCR ran on 60 Vbeta and 13 Jbeta primers. This table comes from immunoSEQ multiplex PCR, and its TCRdb copy is limited to in-frame clones, with some not included. The sample has more than 140,000 clones; approximately 80% are singletons. This sequence originates from a man aged 30 to 39 in good health and CMV-seropositive. Sequenced material: PBMCs. This chain joins TRBV7-2 and TRBJ1-2, with TRBD1 matching over 9 bases. The CDR3 here is CASSVTGGYGYTF. The CDR3 DNA is TGTGCCAGCAGTGTGACAGGGGGCTATGGCTACACCTTC.